What follows are 8 T cell receptor beta chains derived from one specimen sequenced in a study of T cell repertoires in cytomegalovirus infection (dated by TCRdb to between 2017 and 2020). TCRdb shows the sequencer as Illumina HiSeq 1500. TCRdb reran the public reads through fastp at Q25 and MiXCR, keeping productive beta chains. Entries are consolidated by CDR3 protein sequence, retaining the most common genes and DNA. The sample includes roughly 320,000 distinct CDR3 sequences, with around 10% observed a single time. The top ten hold approximately 2.3% of the sample. The sequenced sample consisted of PBMCs. Every receptor here comes from a human donor in good health (CMV status not recorded). Some clones in this sample may be carry-over from other donors' samples.

This clonotype was seen repeatedly, ten times or more. This chain links TRBV7-9 with TRBJ1-4; maybe TRBD1 (5 bases). The V gene's germline CDR1 is SEHNR and CDR2 FQNEAQ (reference sequence). The CDR3 is 14 residues long. V shed 8 bases and J shed 3 bases, with 13 bases lying between them. In DNA form, the CDR3 reads TGTGCCAGCGTCGGGGGGGAGGCTAATGAAAAACTGTTTTTT. This gives the protein CASVGGEANEKLFF.

This clonotype was counted many times. The J gene is TRBJ2-1, the V gene TRBV6-2 or TRBV6-3; no firm D call. The length of the CDR3 is 15 residues. In germline, CDR1 is MNHEY, CDR2 SVGEGT. The germline V and J ends were trimmed by 7 bases and 7 bases, with 20 bases remaining between them. Here the CDR3 reads CASILDRGRWNEQFF. CDR3 coding DNA: TGTGCCAGCATCCTTGACCGAGGAAGGTGGAATGAGCAGTTCTTC.

In this sample, this clonotype turned up many times. The chain uses TRBV6-5 and TRBJ1-4; TRBD1 matches 12 bases. This CDR3 has 18 residues. Trimming cost V 5 bases and J 3 bases; bases outside gene matches: 10. CDR1 is MNHEY, CDR2 SVGAGI, per germline. DNA for the CDR3: TGTGCCAGCAGTATTACCGGGACAGGGGGCTTTTCTAATGAAAAACTGTTTTTT. Its protein product is CASSITGTGGFSNEKLFF.

Ten or more counts support this clonotype. The chain couples TRBV6-1 to TRBJ2-2, with a weak D call TRBD1 (5 bases). The CDR3 length is 12 residues. CDR1 is MNHNS, CDR2 SASEGT, per germline. CDR3 residues: CACRENTGELFF. The CDR3 coding sequence is TGTGCTTGCAGGGAGAACACCGGGGAGCTGTTTTTT.

This clonotype was counted ten times or more. This chain uses TRBV28 with TRBJ2-2; the D gene is possibly TRBD2 (7 bases). From germline, CDR1 is MDHEN and CDR2 SYDVKM. This CDR3 spans 13 amino acids. V lost 5 bases, J lost 7 bases, and 11 bases lay in between. CDR3 sequence (DNA): TGTGCCAGCAGTCAAAGGGGGGGCGGGGAGCTGTTTTTT. It specifies CASSQRGGGELFF.

This clonotype was observed many times. The genes are TRBV3-1 and TRBJ1-4; D is perhaps TRBD1 (6 bases). V lost 2 bases to trimming and J lost 4 bases, with 14 bases between them. This CDR3 has 16 amino acids. Germline assignment: CDR1 LGHDT and CDR2 YNNKEL (reference sequence). The CDR3 sequence is CASSQKGGRFNEKLFF. The CDR3 DNA sequence: TGTGCCAGCAGCCAAAAGGGGGGGCGCTTTAATGAAAAACTGTTTTTT.

The table lists this clonotype with many counts. V gene TRBV12-3 or TRBV12-4 combines with J gene TRBJ2-1; D is ambiguous. The CDR3 runs to 16 residues. Trimming cost V 2 bases and J 2 bases, with 13 bases left between them. The CDR3 loop reads CASSLRVSLTYNEQFF. The CDR3 DNA follows: TGTGCCAGCAGTTTAAGGGTCTCCCTAACCTACAATGAGCAGTTCTTC.

This clonotype was detected many times. J is TRBJ2-7 and V is TRBV6-5, with 10 bases fitting TRBD1. With 5 bases clipped from V and 3 bases from J, the junction kept 10 bases outside the gene matches. The CDR3 has 16 residues. The germline gives CDR1 MNHEY, CDR2 SVGAGI. CDR3 sequence (DNA): TGTGCCAGCAGTCGAAACCGGGACAGGGGTTTCTACGAGCAGTACTTC. Protein: CASSRNRDRGFYEQYF.